This T cell receptor (beta chain) was observed in a study of immune evolution from preneoplasia to lung adenocarcinoma. Notes on the study in general: Normal lung had highest clonality; later lesions appeared denser, more diverse. Top clone frequencies peaked in normal lung, apparently declining through invasive adenocarcinoma.

Comment on this clone: Antigen specificity is unknown.

Libraries were prepared by immunoSEQ multiplex PCR; TCRdb keeps only in-frame clonotypes and omits some of them. Among roughly 6,100 clones listed, 80% to 90% were seen once. CDR1 is LNHDA, CDR2 SQIVND, per germline (reference sequence). This CDR3 spans 16 amino acids. V lost 7 bases and J lost 5, with 23 bases in between. The rearrangement links TRBV19 to TRBJ1-2; possible D gene TRBD1, 6 bases. The sequenced sample was FFPE adjacent normal lung tissue. The receptor was derived from a donor aged 70 or over with lung adenocarcinoma. The CDR3 loop is CASNPDSQFRVYGYTF. The CDR3 DNA follows: TGTGCCAGTAATCCGGACAGTCAATTCAGGGTTTATGGCTACACCTTC.